A selection of T cell receptor beta chains follows, all from one sample in a study of CD8 T cells in ankylosing spondylitis. TCRdb ran MiXCR on the 5' RACE reads and lists one entry per CDR3 protein. The table lists a few hundred thousand distinct CDR3 sequences, roughly 13% of them singletons. Sequenced: blood, either unsorted or a sorted T cell fraction (not recorded which). The receptors come from a male donor with ankylosing spondylitis. The CDR3 runs from the conserved cysteine through the conserved F or W. The D gene is left open where the match is weak. Size values are once, few and many counts, or a class for expanded clones, and some rows have none.

clone size	V gene	D gene	J gene	CDR3 DNA	CDR3 protein
-	TRBV5-1	-	TRBJ2-2	TGCGCCAGCAGCTTGGTCGGAGATCATGGGGCCGGGGAGCTGTTTTTT	CASSLVGDHGAGELFF
few	TRBV12-3/TRBV12-4	-	TRBJ1-4	TGTGCCAGCAGTTTGGCGGGAGAGGGAGGAAAACTGTTTTTT	CASSLAGEGGKLFF
few	TRBV11-2	TRBD2	TRBJ2-2	TGTGCCAGCAGACCCGGACTAGGACTAGCGGGAGACACCGGGGAGCTGTTTTTT	CASRPGLGLAGDTGELFF
many	TRBV24-1	-	TRBJ2-3	TGTGCCACCAGTGATCCTCTTGGGGGAAAAGCGGCCGGGGATACGCAGTATTTT	CATSDPLGGKAAGDTQYF
-	TRBV20-1	-	TRBJ2-1	TGCAGTGCTAGCGGGGGATTTGGCAATGAGCAGTTCTTC	CSASGGFGNEQFF
few	TRBV3-1	-	TRBJ2-2	TGTGCCAGCAGCCAACTGGCACAGGGACCCACCGGGGAGCTGTTTTTT	CASSQLAQGPTGELFF
-	TRBV18	-	TRBJ2-3	TGTGCCAGCTCCCCTAGTGGTTTGGATACGCAGTATTTT	CASSPSGLDTQYF
-	TRBV27	-	TRBJ2-1	TGTGCCAGCAGTTTCGGGGTAGGGAATGAGCAGTTCTTC	CASSFGVGNEQFF
few	TRBV7-9	TRBD1	TRBJ2-5	TGTGCCCCCGGGGGGACAGGGCGAGAGACCCAGTACTTC	CAPGGTGRETQYF
many	TRBV12-3/TRBV12-4	TRBD1	TRBJ1-1	TGTGCCAGCAGTACGGACAGGCTTTACCATAAGAACACTGAAGCTTTCTTT	CASSTDRLYHKNTEAFF
-	TRBV13	-	TRBJ2-1	TGTGCCAGCCGGACTGTGGCAGTAGAGCAGTTCTTC	CASRTVAVEQFF
few	TRBV11-2	TRBD2	TRBJ2-1	TGTGCCAGCAGCTTAGAAGGGACTAGCGGAGCTTACAATGAGCAGTTCTTC	CASSLEGTSGAYNEQFF
few	TRBV20-1	-	TRBJ2-3	TGCAGTGCTGGAGACATATCTAGCACAGATACGCAGTATTTT	CSAGDISSTDTQYF
few	TRBV5-1	TRBD2	TRBJ2-6	TGCGCCAGCAGCTCGAACGCGGGGGACTCTGGGGCCAACGTCCTGACTTTC	CASSSNAGDSGANVLTF
-	TRBV6-1	-	TRBJ2-6	TGTGCCAGCACTCCGCACGGACCCTCTGGGGCCAACGTCCTGACTTTC	CASTPHGPSGANVLTF
-	TRBV15	-	TRBJ1-2	TGTGCCACCAGCAGAGTTCGACGGTATAACTATGGCTACACCTTC	CATSRVRRYNYGYTF
-	TRBV29-1	-	TRBJ1-1	TGCAGCGTTGTAATGGGGGTTTGGCCGATGAACACTGAAGCTTTCTTT	CSVVMGVWPMNTEAFF
-	TRBV12-3/TRBV12-4	-	TRBJ2-7	TGTGCCAGCAGTTCTCGGGGCCGGGTCTACGAGCAGTACTTC	CASSSRGRVYEQYF
-	TRBV30	TRBD1	TRBJ1-2	TGTGCCTGGAGGGCTCCAGGGGGCTATGGCTACACCTTC	CAWRAPGGYGYTF
-	TRBV7-2	TRBD1	TRBJ1-5	TGTGCCAGCAGCTTACAACAGGGGGCAAATCAGCCCCAGCATTTT	CASSLQQGANQPQHF
-	TRBV7-8	-	TRBJ2-1	TGTGCCAGCAGCTCCCTAATCGCTCTATTCGATGAGCAGTTCTTC	CASSSLIALFDEQFF
-	TRBV5-1	TRBD2	TRBJ2-7	TGCGCCAGCAGCTTGTATACTAGCGGTCCTGGCGAGCAGTACTTC	CASSLYTSGPGEQYF
few	TRBV2	-	TRBJ1-5	TGTGCCAGCAGTGAAGCTGGGGACGGTAATCAGCCCCAGCATTTT	CASSEAGDGNQPQHF